One and the same sample provided the 24 T cell receptor beta chains below, sequenced in a study of shared clonotypes between healthy human individuals. The repertoire was sequenced with immunoSEQ multiplex PCR; TCRdb's copy has only in-frame clones and lacks some. The repertoire holds millions of clones, with roughly 94% as singletons. Sequenced input: naive CD4+ T cells sorted from blood. Specified subset: CD45RA+ positively selected. All receptors come from a young man in good health.

This rearrangement joins TRBV18 to TRBJ2-1; no clear D gene. The CDR3 consists of 13 residues. Germline values: CDR1 KGHSH, CDR2 LQKENI. The V end lost 0 bases, the J end lost 6 bases, and 6 bases lay between the germline ends. CDR3 amino acids: CASSPPAANEQFF. In nucleotides, the CDR3 is TGTGCCAGCTCACCACCGGCAGCCAATGAGCAGTTCTTC.

V gene TRBV18 combines with J gene TRBJ1-4; D gene ambiguous. V lost 2 bases and J 4 bases, leaving 14 bases between the germline ends. CDR3 length: 16 residues. Germline V gene data show CDR1 as KGHSH and CDR2 as LQKENI. DNA for the CDR3: TGTGCCAGCTCACCAATCCGGCAGGCGGGTAATGAAAAACTGTTTTTT. It is translated as CASSPIRQAGNEKLFF. Using reference TRBV18 and TRBJ1-4 for the parts outside the CDR3, the full variable domain is NAGVMQNPRHLVRRRGQEARLRCSPMKGHSHVYWYRQLPEEGLKFMVYLQKENIIDESGMPKERFSAEFPKEGPSILRIQQVVRGDSAAYFCASSPIRQAGNEKLFFGSGTQLSVL.

The chain joins TRBV9 to TRBJ2-2; D is ambiguous. The CDR3 spans 12 residues. The ends were cut back, 4 bases at V and 6 bases at J, with 7 bases in the middle. Germline V lookup: CDR1 SGDLS, CDR2 YYNGEE. CDR3 in amino acids: CASSLPAGELFF. The CDR3 bases are TGTGCCAGCAGCCTCCCGGCCGGGGAGCTGTTTTTT.

The V gene is TRBV28, the J gene TRBJ1-4; D is undetermined. The CDR3 loop spans 14 amino acids. Germline-derived CDR1 and CDR2 are MDHEN and SYDVKM. The V end was cut by 2 bases, the J end by 3 bases, with 7 bases between. In DNA form, the CDR3 reads TGTGCCAGCAGTTTAATAGGATCTAATGAAAAACTGTTTTTT. Encoded protein: CASSLIGSNEKLFF.

V and J are TRBV6-1 and TRBJ1-6; weak D call: TRBD1 (5 bases). Trimming took 3 bases from V and 4 from J, leaving 13 bases between them. The CDR3 has 16 residues. CDR1 MNHNS and CDR2 SASEGT come from the germline V gene. The CDR3 protein is CASSEHRRGYNSPLHF. For the CDR3, the DNA is TGTGCCAGCAGTGAGCACAGGCGAGGGTATAATTCACCCCTCCACTTT.

The CDR3 is CASSLRTGLTEAFF. CDR3 DNA sequence: TGCGCCAGCAGCTTAAGAACAGGGCTCACTGAAGCTTTCTTT. The genes are TRBV5-1 and TRBJ1-1, with D maybe TRBD1 (6 bases). Germline-derived CDR1 and CDR2 are SGHRS and YFSETQ. The CDR3 has 14 amino acids. Trimming stripped 2 bases from V and 4 bases from J, with 12 bases between.

The rearrangement uses TRBV5-4 and TRBJ2-1; D could derive from TRBD1 or TRBD2 (5 bases each). This CDR3 is 15 amino acids long. Trimming stripped 0 bases from V and 0 bases from J, with 7 bases between. Per the germline V gene, CDR1 is SGHNT and CDR2 is YYREEE (reference sequence). DNA of the CDR3: TGTGCCAGCAGCTTGGAGGGACGCTCCTACAATGAGCAGTTCTTC. It yields the protein CASSLEGRSYNEQFF.

The chain links TRBV5-4 to TRBJ1-2, with TRBD1 matching over 7 bases. The CDR3 is 15 amino acids. V trimming: 4 bases; J trimming: 4 bases; junction bases outside the gene matches: 10. Germline CDR1 is SGHNT and CDR2 is YYREEE (reference sequence). The CDR3 protein is CASSPKQGTTYGYTF. CDR3 DNA: TGTGCCAGCAGCCCAAAACAGGGGACGACCTATGGCTACACCTTC.

The chain recombines TRBV7-8 with TRBJ1-2; possibly TRBD1 for D (6 bases). V lost 5 bases, J lost 8 bases, and 15 bases lay in between. This CDR3 has 13 residues. CDR1 and CDR2 (germline): SGHVS, FQNEAQ. Written as DNA, the CDR3 is TGTGCCAGCAGCCCTATCAGGGGCGGGGGCTACACCTTC. It encodes CASSPIRGGGYTF.

About this clone: At the DNA level, this CDR3 is encoded by other sequences in the same sample as well. The chain recombines TRBV10-1 with TRBJ2-5; TRBD1 matches 7 bases. This CDR3 has 14 amino acids. Per germline, CDR1 WNHNN and CDR2 SYGVQD (reference sequence). J was trimmed by 5 bases and V by 0 bases; bases with no gene match: 3. The chain's CDR3 is CASSESGGAETQYF. CDR3 sequence (DNA): TGCGCCAGCAGTGAGTCAGGGGGCGCGGAGACCCAGTACTTC.

This chain connects TRBV5-8 to TRBJ1-5; D is ambiguous. The CDR3 sequence is 12 residues long. Trimming stripped 0 bases from V and 9 bases from J, with 7 bases between. CDR1 and CDR2 (germline): SGHTS, YDEGEE. The CDR3 loop is CASSLETGPQHF. Here the CDR3 DNA reads TGTGCCAGCAGCTTGGAGACGGGGCCCCAGCATTTT.

The chain uses TRBV2 and TRBJ1-5; no clear D. Germline V gene lookup returns CDR1 SNHLY and CDR2 FYNNEI. The CDR3 consists of 16 residues. With 3 bases removed from V and 1 base from J, the gap between germline ends came to 13 bases. The CDR3 nucleotides read TGTGCCAGCAGTGAGGGAAGGGCGAGGAGCAATCAGCCCCAGCATTTT. It translates to CASSEGRARSNQPQHF.

The genes are TRBV15 and TRBJ2-7, with 16 bases matching TRBD2. The CDR3 is made up of 18 amino acids. V was clipped by 0 bases and J by 2 bases; unmatched bases: 4. Germline V gene lookup returns CDR1 LNHNV and CDR2 YYDKDF (reference sequence). CDR3 loop: CATSRDHGTSGRAYEQYF. CDR3 in DNA: TGTGCCACCAGCAGAGATCATGGGACTAGCGGGAGGGCCTACGAGCAGTACTTC.

V and J are TRBV7-9 and TRBJ2-2; weak D call: TRBD1 (6 bases). The V gene's germline CDR1 is SEHNR and CDR2 FQNEAQ (reference sequence). The length of the CDR3 is 15 residues. V lost 6 bases to trimming and J lost 0 bases, with 11 bases between them. The DNA for the CDR3 is TGTGCCAGCAGGGCCGGGACACCGAACACCGGGGAGCTGTTTTTT. Translated: CASRAGTPNTGELFF.

This chain links TRBV5-1 with TRBJ2-5; no definite D call. Germline V gives CDR1 SGHRS, CDR2 YFSETQ. V was shortened by 4 bases and J by 5 bases, with 18 bases between the two germline ends. The CDR3 runs 15 residues. CDR3 loop: CASSIGQIKQETQYF. The CDR3 DNA is TGCGCCAGCAGCATCGGCCAAATAAAGCAGGAGACCCAGTACTTC.

This clone was counted a single time. Other DNA sequences within the sample encode an identical CDR3. This rearrangement joins TRBV5-1 to TRBJ1-6; TRBD1 matches at 7 bases. This CDR3 comprises 14 residues. From germline, CDR1 is SGHRS and CDR2 YFSETQ. The J segment lost 7 bases and the V segment lost 3 bases, leaving 4 bases of the junction unmatched. CDR3 loop: CASSSGQLNSPLHF. The CDR3 DNA reads as TGCGCCAGCAGCTCGGGACAGTTGAATTCACCCCTCCACTTT.

This clone is a singleton in its sample. The chain employs TRBV9 and TRBJ2-3, with D uncertain. Between the trimmed V and J ends, which lost 4 bases and 8 bases, there was a span of 14 bases. The CDR3 runs to 13 residues. CDR1 SGDLS and CDR2 YYNGEE come from the germline V gene. The CDR3 is CASSPEGGRTQYF. The CDR3 DNA is TGTGCCAGCAGCCCGGAAGGCGGACGTACGCAGTATTTT.

The gene calls are TRBV25-1 and TRBJ2-3; perhaps TRBD1 as D (5 bases). Germline V gene sequence: CDR1 MGHDK, CDR2 SYGVNS. The CDR3 covers 15 residues. V lost 5 bases and J lost 1, with 13 bases in between. CDR3 nucleotides: TGTGCCAGCAGTACTCAGGGTTTGGGCACAGATACGCAGTATTTT. It is translated as CASSTQGLGTDTQYF.

The chain couples TRBV4-3 to TRBJ2-7; either TRBD1 or TRBD2 may fit D (5 bases each). Trimming cost V 4 bases and J 4 bases, with 14 bases left between them. The CDR3 spans 14 residues. Germline V lookup: CDR1 LGHNA, CDR2 YSLEER. CDR3 region: CASSRLLGVYEQYF. For the CDR3, the DNA is TGCGCCAGCAGCCGACTATTGGGGGTATACGAGCAGTACTTC.

Comments on this clone: Additional DNA sequences in this sample encode the identical CDR3. The chain recombines TRBV2 with TRBJ2-5, with unresolved D. Trimming removed 4 bases from V and 4 bases from J, with 4 bases in between. This CDR3 region has 11 residues. Germline V gene sequence: CDR1 SNHLY, CDR2 FYNNEI. The CDR3 loop reads CASSARETQYF. The CDR3 coding sequence is TGTGCCAGCAGTGCACGAGAGACCCAGTACTTC.

This chain connects TRBV6-5 to TRBJ1-6; 8 nucleotides line up with TRBD1. Germline lookup yields CDR1 MNHEY and CDR2 SVGAGI. This CDR3 is 13 amino acids long. V gave up 5 bases and J gave up 9 bases; unmatched junction bases: 3. The CDR3 loop reads CASSTGGGSPLHF. The CDR3 coding sequence is TGTGCCAGCAGTACAGGGGGGGGTTCACCCCTCCACTTT.

This sequence joins TRBV28 and TRBJ1-1; TRBD1 is a possible D gene (6 bases). The germline gives CDR1 MDHEN, CDR2 SYDVKM. The CDR3 loop spans 12 amino acids. With 8 bases removed from V and 8 bases from J, the gap between germline ends came to 15 bases. CDR3 DNA sequence: TGTGCCAGCTGGGGGGGGCGCCGAGAAGCTTTCTTT. It encodes CASWGGRREAFF.

The rearrangement joins TRBV18 to TRBJ2-1, with unresolved D. The CDR3 loop spans 14 amino acids. Germline lookup yields CDR1 KGHSH and CDR2 LQKENI. V lost 3 bases and J 5 bases, leaving 11 bases between the germline ends. The CDR3 reads CASSPSYRNNEQFF. The CDR3 DNA reads TGTGCCAGCTCACCGAGTTACAGAAACAATGAGCAGTTCTTC. Based on the CDR3 plus reference TRBV18 and TRBJ2-1, the full variable domain is NAGVMQNPRHLVRRRGQEARLRCSPMKGHSHVYWYRQLPEEGLKFMVYLQKENIIDESGMPKERFSAEFPKEGPSILRIQQVVRGDSAAYFCASSPSYRNNEQFFGPGTRLTVL.

Remarks on this clone: The same CDR3 arises from other DNA sequences in this sample as well. The chain links TRBV18 to TRBJ2-7; D remains unclear. CDR1 and CDR2 (germline): KGHSH, LQKENI. Trimming left V 3 bases short and J 3 bases short, with 6 bases between. The CDR3 extends over 12 amino acids. Here the CDR3 reads CASSPSSYEQYF. CDR3 nucleotides: TGTGCCAGCTCACCGTCAAGCTACGAGCAGTACTTC.